The 21 T cell receptor beta chains given below trace back to one sample, sequenced in a study of early T cells in non-severe SARS-CoV-2 infection (dated by TCRdb to about 2021). The library was prepared using 5' RACE. For sequencing, a NextSeq 500 was employed. The public reads were reprocessed in TCRdb via fastp at Q25 and MiXCR, keeping in-frame beta chains. Records with the same CDR3 protein are collapsed into one entry carrying the most frequent genes and DNA. The sample data list tens of thousands of distinct CDR3 sequences, and about 16% of these were observed just once. The ten largest clones capture roughly 12% of the sample. The sequencing input was whole blood. These receptors were collected from an adult who was a healthcare worker with PCR-confirmed SARS-CoV-2 infection or an uninfected control (not recorded which).

This clonotype came up many times. V and J are TRBV7-2 and TRBJ2-7; D gene unclear. CDR1 is SGHTA, CDR2 FQGNSA, per germline. Trimming removed 5 bases from V and 7 bases from J, with 15 bases in between. The CDR3 has 13 residues. The CDR3 loop is CASSHKWGREQYF. The CDR3 DNA reads TGTGCCAGCAGCCATAAGTGGGGAAGGGAGCAGTACTTC.

Many counts were recorded for this clonotype. The V gene is TRBV4-3, the J gene TRBJ2-7; either TRBD1 or TRBD2 may supply D (6 bases each). Trimming shortened V by 0 bases and J by 2 bases, and 11 bases separated the two germline ends. The length of the CDR3 is 15 residues. Germline V gene data show CDR1 as LGHNA and CDR2 as YSLEER. CDR3 protein: CASSQEEGEAYEQYF. The CDR3 DNA follows: TGCGCCAGCAGCCAAGAGGAGGGGGAGGCCTACGAGCAGTACTTC.

The chain carries TRBV5-1 and TRBJ1-6, with TRBD1 as a possible D gene (6 bases). V lost 0 bases, J lost 10 bases, and 11 bases lay in between. CDR1 is SGHRS, CDR2 YFSETQ, per germline. The CDR3 covers 14 residues. The CDR3 region is CASSLDLQGSPLHF. DNA of the CDR3: TGCGCCAGCAGCTTGGATCTACAGGGATCACCCCTCCACTTT.

Many counts were recorded for this clonotype. V gene TRBV11-2 combines with J gene TRBJ2-3; either TRBD1 or TRBD2 may supply D (5 bases each). There are 15 residues in the CDR3. Looked up from germline, CDR1 is SGHAT and CDR2 is FQNNGV. V gave up 1 base and J gave up 4 bases, with 12 bases separating them. DNA of the CDR3: TGTGCCAGCAGCTTAGTTCAGGGACCGCCAGATACGCAGTATTTT. Protein: CASSLVQGPPDTQYF. Variable domain in full (rest from reference TRBV11-2 and TRBJ2-3): EAGVAQSPRYKIIEKRQSVAFWCNPISGHATLYWYQQILGQGPKLLIQFQNNGVVDDSQLPKDRFSAERLKGVDSTLKIQPAKLEDSAVYLCASSLVQGPPDTQYFGPGTRLTVL.

This clonotype was seen a few times. The CDR3 protein is CSATPPLGGSYEQYF. DNA for the CDR3: TGCAGTGCTACCCCACCCTTAGGCGGATCTTACGAGCAGTACTTC. This chain uses TRBV20-1 with TRBJ2-7; D unresolved. CDR3 length: 15 amino acids. V dropped 4 bases and J dropped 4 bases, with 20 bases sitting between them. Germline CDR1 reads DFQATT; CDR2 reads SNEGSKA (reference sequence).

Ten or more counts support this clonotype. This chain joins TRBV20-1 and TRBJ1-1; D unclear. The CDR3 length is 13 residues. Germline values: CDR1 DFQATT, CDR2 SNEGSKA (reference sequence). CDR3 DNA: TGCAGGGTTCAGAAGACACTCGACACTGAAGCTTTCTTT. Its protein product is CRVQKTLDTEAFF.

The J gene is TRBJ1-6, the V gene TRBV18, with a possible D match to TRBD1 (5 bases). CDR1 KGHSH and CDR2 LQKENI come from the germline V gene. The length of the CDR3 is 14 residues. Trimming removed 3 bases from V and 7 bases from J, with 10 bases in between. The CDR3 here is CASSPGRDNSPLHF. For the CDR3, the DNA is TGTGCCAGCTCACCTGGGCGGGACAATTCACCCCTCCACTTT.

This clonotype was observed a handful of times. This chain links TRBV11-2 with TRBJ1-1; D is uncertain. CDR3 length equals 14 residues. Germline CDR1 reads SGHAT; CDR2 reads FQNNGV. Between the trimmed V and J ends, which lost 5 bases and 0 bases, there was a span of 10 bases. The CDR3 DNA reads TGTGCCAGCAGCCCCCGGACCGTGAACACTGAAGCTTTCTTT. This translates into CASSPRTVNTEAFF.

Only a few counts were recorded for this clonotype. DNA for the CDR3: TGTGCCAGCAGTGACTCGACAGGGGGCGCAGATACGCAGTATTTT. Its translation is CASSDSTGGADTQYF. The chain has TRBV6-4 and TRBJ2-3; 10 bases match TRBD1. After removal of 0 bases from V and 4 bases from J, the junction contained 1 base not matched to a gene. From germline, CDR1 is MRHNA and CDR2 SNTAGT. The length of the CDR3 is 15 residues.

This clonotype was seen many times. The V and J genes are TRBV27 and TRBJ2-1, with D unclear. The V and J ends lost 6 bases and 2 bases respectively, with 2 bases between them. CDR1 and CDR2 from the germline V gene are MNHEY and SMNVEV (reference sequence). The CDR3 has 11 residues. The CDR3 loop reads CASSPYNEQFF. The CDR3 nucleotides are TGTGCCAGCAGCCCCTACAATGAGCAGTTCTTC.

This clonotype was counted only a few times. The J gene is TRBJ1-1, the V gene TRBV5-5; unclear D gene. V lost 1 base to trimming and J lost 2 bases, with 6 bases between them. Germline CDR1 reads SGHKS; CDR2 reads YYEKEE (reference sequence). The CDR3 sequence is 13 residues long. The CDR3 spells CASSLTRNTEAFF. The CDR3 DNA reads as TGTGCCAGCAGCTTGACAAGAAACACTGAAGCTTTCTTT.

The V gene is TRBV20-1, the J gene TRBJ2-1; a possible D gene is TRBD1 (6 bases). The CDR3 length is 16 residues. With 0 bases removed from V and 7 bases from J, the gap between germline ends came to 19 bases. Germline V gives CDR1 DFQATT, CDR2 SNEGSKA (reference sequence). DNA for the CDR3: TGCAGTGCTAGAGATGCGCAAGGGACATCGGGTAATGAGCAGTTCTTC. Its translation: CSARDAQGTSGNEQFF.

Here the CDR3 reads CASRRNRALGETQYF. In DNA, the CDR3 is TGTGCCAGCAGGCGAAATCGCGCCTTGGGGGAGACCCAGTACTTC. J is TRBJ2-5 and V is TRBV12-3 or TRBV12-4; D gene unclear. V was trimmed by 6 bases and J by 5 bases, leaving 19 bases between them. This CDR3 contains 15 residues.

V is TRBV24-1 and J is TRBJ2-7, with 11 bases aligning to TRBD1. In germline, CDR1 is KGHDR, CDR2 SFDVKD. CDR3 size: 16 residues. Germline trimming cut 4 bases from V and 7 bases from J; bases unmatched to any gene: 11. Here the CDR3 reads CATSEDRGRPGREQYF. In DNA form, the CDR3 reads TGTGCCACCAGTGAGGACAGGGGGCGCCCTGGAAGAGAGCAGTACTTC.

V and J are TRBV11-2 and TRBJ1-4; D perhaps matches TRBD1 (5 bases). Per the germline V gene, CDR1 is SGHAT and CDR2 is FQNNGV. V was clipped by 4 bases and J by 2 bases, with 8 bases between them. This CDR3 is 14 amino acids long. The CDR3 bases are TGTGCCAGCAGCTCGGGACGGACTAATGAAAAACTGTTTTTT. It yields the protein CASSSGRTNEKLFF.

The sample holds many counts of this clonotype. The V call is TRBV5-4, the J call TRBJ2-7; no firm D call. CDR1 is SGHNT, CDR2 YYREEE, per germline (reference sequence). The V gene lost 2 bases and the J gene lost 1 base, with 4 bases spanning the gap. This CDR3 region has 12 residues. The CDR3 loop is CASSFQSYEQYF. CDR3 bases: TGTGCCAGCAGCTTTCAATCCTACGAGCAGTACTTC.

The chain is built from TRBV9 and TRBJ2-5, with 11 bases lining up with TRBD2. CDR3 size: 14 residues. Germline V gives CDR1 SGDLS, CDR2 YYNGEE. J was trimmed by 6 bases and V by 4 bases; bases with no gene match: 5. The CDR3 DNA reads TGTGCCAGCAGCCATAGCGGGGGGGCCAAGACCCAGTACTTC. Translating it yields CASSHSGGAKTQYF. Using reference TRBV9 and TRBJ2-5 for the parts outside the CDR3, the full variable domain is DSGVTQTPKHLITATGQRVTLRCSPRSGDLSVYWYQQSLDQGLQFLIQYYNGEERAKGNILERFSAQQFPDLHSELNLSSLELGDSALYFCASSHSGGAKTQYFGPGTRLLVL.

This chain uses TRBV28 with TRBJ1-5, with 7 bases lining up with TRBD1. The CDR3 runs to 13 residues. V lost 6 bases, J lost 7 bases, and 6 bases stayed unmatched. The germline gives CDR1 MDHEN, CDR2 SYDVKM. The CDR3 DNA follows: TGTGCCAGCAGGTCTGACAGGGCCCAGCCCCAGCATTTT. It yields the protein CASRSDRAQPQHF.

This clonotype was seen only a few times. The genes are TRBV7-2 and TRBJ2-7; 12 nucleotides align to TRBD2. Germline V gene data show CDR1 as SGHTA and CDR2 as FQGNSA. This CDR3 comprises 15 residues. The ends lost 3 bases at V and 4 bases at J; junction bases unmatched: 4. In DNA, the CDR3 is TGTGCCAGCAGCTTGACCGGGACTAGCGGGTACGAGCAGTACTTC. Its translation: CASSLTGTSGYEQYF.

The CDR3 DNA reads TGTGCCAGCAGCCTTGCACCCGGTCCCTATGGCTACACCTTC. As protein: CASSLAPGPYGYTF. The rearrangement joins TRBV7-2 to TRBJ1-2; D ambiguous. The CDR3 totals 14 residues. Germline V gives CDR1 SGHTA, CDR2 FQGNSA. V dropped 5 bases and J dropped 4 bases, with 14 bases sitting between them.

There are a few counts of this clonotype. V and J are TRBV7-9 and TRBJ2-7; the match to TRBD2 covers 14 bases. V trimming: 5 bases; J trimming: 7 bases; junction bases outside the gene matches: 4. Germline CDR1 is SEHNR and CDR2 is FQNEAQ (reference sequence). This CDR3 comprises 14 residues. CDR3: CASSGTSGGREQYF. CDR3 nucleotides: TGTGCCAGCAGCGGGACTAGCGGGGGCAGGGAGCAGTACTTC.